Presented here are 2 T cell receptor beta chains from one specimen sequenced in a study of cytomegalovirus exposure and HLA in healthy donors. The PCR contained 60 Vbeta and 13 Jbeta primers. Assay: immunoSEQ multiplex PCR; the TCRdb copy retains only in-frame clones and omits some. The table lists more than 50,000 clones, about 70% of them singletons, with roughly a fifth in the top ten. The sample taken for sequencing was PBMCs. The source of these receptors is a woman in her fifties or sixties in good health and CMV-seropositive.

This chain links TRBV5-1 with TRBJ2-5; no firm D call. Germline CDR1 SGHRS, CDR2 YFSETQ. CDR3 length: 13 residues. The V gene lost 0 bases and the J gene lost 2 bases, with 5 bases spanning the gap. The CDR3 is CASSLAPQETQYF. The CDR3 region has the DNA TGCGCCAGCAGCTTGGCCCCGCAAGAGACCCAGTACTTC.

Written as DNA, the CDR3 is TGTGCTAGCGCCGAGGGCTTCTCCGGGGAGCTGTTTTTT. Its translation: CASAEGFSGELFF. This rearrangement joins TRBV7-7 to TRBJ2-2; TRBD2 is a possible D gene (5 bases). The CDR3 contains 13 residues. The germline V gene encodes CDR1 SSHAT and CDR2 FNYEAQ (reference sequence).